This T cell receptor beta chain stems from a study of identical twins. Healthy Caucasian individuals made up all the donors. Comment on this clonotype: Its antigen is undetermined.

Unique molecular identifiers were in the cDNA, with template-switch universal primer binding. MiXCR, applied by TCRdb to the 5' RACE reads, yields one record per CDR3 protein. The sample shows under 450,000 distinct CDR3 sequences, less than 20% of them seen only once. Study findings and constraints: Less excess twin sharing appeared in beta out-of-frame sequences. Interpretation of the results relied on cross-sectional statistical analysis and not on following the same donors.

The sample comprised naive T cells sorted from blood. The receptor was isolated from a man in his forties or fifties in good health.

The CDR3 loop reads CASPSGTANQPQHF. CDR3 bases: TGCGCCAGCCCCTCCGGGACAGCGAATCAGCCCCAGCATTTT. The chain joins TRBV10-2 to TRBJ1-5; TRBD1 aligns across 7 bases. CDR1 and CDR2 (germline): WSHSY, SAAADI. The CDR3 consists of 14 residues. Losses at the gene ends were 8 bases for V and 4 bases for J; bases not matched to a gene: 8.